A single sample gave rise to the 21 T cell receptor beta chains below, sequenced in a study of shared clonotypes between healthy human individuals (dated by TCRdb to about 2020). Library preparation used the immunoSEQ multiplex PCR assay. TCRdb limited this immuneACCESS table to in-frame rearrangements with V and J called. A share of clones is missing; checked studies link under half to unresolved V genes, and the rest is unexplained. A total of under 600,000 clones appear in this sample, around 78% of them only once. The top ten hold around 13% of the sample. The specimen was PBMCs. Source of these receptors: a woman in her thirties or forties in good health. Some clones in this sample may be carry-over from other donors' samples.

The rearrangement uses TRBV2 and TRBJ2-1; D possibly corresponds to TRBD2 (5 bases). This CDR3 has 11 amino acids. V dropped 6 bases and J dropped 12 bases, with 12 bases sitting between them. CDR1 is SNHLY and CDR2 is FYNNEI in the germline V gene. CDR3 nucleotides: TGTGCCAGCAGCTGGGGAGTCGGGCAGTTCTTC. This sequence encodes CASSWGVGQFF.

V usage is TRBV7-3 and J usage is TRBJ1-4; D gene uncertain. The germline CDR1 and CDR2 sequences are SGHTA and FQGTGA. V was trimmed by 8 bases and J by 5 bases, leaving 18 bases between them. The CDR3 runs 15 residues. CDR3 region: CASGLRRSENEKLFF. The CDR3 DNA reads TGTGCCAGCGGCCTCCGTAGGTCCGAAAATGAAAAACTGTTTTTT.

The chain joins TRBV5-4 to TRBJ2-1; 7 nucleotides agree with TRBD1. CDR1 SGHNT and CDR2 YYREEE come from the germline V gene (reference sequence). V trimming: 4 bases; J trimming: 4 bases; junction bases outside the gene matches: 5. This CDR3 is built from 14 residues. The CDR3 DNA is TGTGCCAGCAGCCTCTTACAGGGGTACAATGAGCAGTTCTTC. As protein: CASSLLQGYNEQFF.

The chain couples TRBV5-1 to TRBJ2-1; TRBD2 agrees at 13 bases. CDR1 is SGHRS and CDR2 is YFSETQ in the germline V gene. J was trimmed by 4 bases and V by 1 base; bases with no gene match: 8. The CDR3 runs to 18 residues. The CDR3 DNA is TGCGCCAGCAGCTTGCCCCGTCGGACTAGCGGGAGTTACAATGAGCAGTTCTTC. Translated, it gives CASSLPRRTSGSYNEQFF.

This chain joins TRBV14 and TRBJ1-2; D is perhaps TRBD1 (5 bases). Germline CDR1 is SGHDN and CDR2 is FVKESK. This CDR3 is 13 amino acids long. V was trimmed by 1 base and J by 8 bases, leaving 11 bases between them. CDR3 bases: TGTGCCAGCAGCCAAGGAGAAGGGGACGGCTACACCTTC. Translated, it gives CASSQGEGDGYTF.

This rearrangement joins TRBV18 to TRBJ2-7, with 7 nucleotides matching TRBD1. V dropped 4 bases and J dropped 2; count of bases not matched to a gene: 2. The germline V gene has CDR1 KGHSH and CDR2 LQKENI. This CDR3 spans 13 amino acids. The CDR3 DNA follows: TGTGCCAGCTCACGGGACAGACCCTACGAGCAGTACTTC. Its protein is CASSRDRPYEQYF.

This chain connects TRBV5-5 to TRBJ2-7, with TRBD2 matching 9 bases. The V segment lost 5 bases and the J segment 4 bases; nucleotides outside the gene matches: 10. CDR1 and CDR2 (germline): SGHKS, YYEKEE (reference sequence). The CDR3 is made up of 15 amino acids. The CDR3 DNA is TGTGCCAGCAGGCTGGGTAGCGGGAGCGGGTACGAGCAGTACTTC. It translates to CASRLGSGSGYEQYF.

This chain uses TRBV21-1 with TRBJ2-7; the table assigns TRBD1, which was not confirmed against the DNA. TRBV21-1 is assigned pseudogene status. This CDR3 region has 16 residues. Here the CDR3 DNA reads TGTGCCAGCAGCAAAGTCCGTCAGGGGGACAACTACGAGCAGTACTTC. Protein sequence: CASSKVRQGDNYEQYF.

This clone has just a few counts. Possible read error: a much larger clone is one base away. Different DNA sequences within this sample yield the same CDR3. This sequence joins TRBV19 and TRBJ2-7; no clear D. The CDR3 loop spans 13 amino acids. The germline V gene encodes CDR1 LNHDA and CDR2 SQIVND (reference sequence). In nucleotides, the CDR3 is TGTGCCAGCCGACACACGGGCGCCTACGAGCAGTACTTT. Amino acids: CASRHTGAYEQYF.

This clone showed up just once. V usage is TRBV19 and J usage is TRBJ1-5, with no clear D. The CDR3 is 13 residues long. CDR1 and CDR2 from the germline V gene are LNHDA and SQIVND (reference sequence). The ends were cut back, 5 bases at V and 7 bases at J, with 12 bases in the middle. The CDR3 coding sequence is TGTGCCAGTAGTGGGGTCCCCGGACAGCCCCAGCATTTT. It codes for CASSGVPGQPQHF.

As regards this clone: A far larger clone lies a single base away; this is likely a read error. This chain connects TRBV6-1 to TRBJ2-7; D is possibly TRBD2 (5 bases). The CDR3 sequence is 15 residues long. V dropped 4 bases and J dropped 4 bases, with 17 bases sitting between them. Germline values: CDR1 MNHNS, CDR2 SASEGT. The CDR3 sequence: CASSADAGVVYEQYF. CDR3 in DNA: TGTGCCAGCAGTGCAGACGCCGGGGTGGTGTACGAGCAGTACTTC.

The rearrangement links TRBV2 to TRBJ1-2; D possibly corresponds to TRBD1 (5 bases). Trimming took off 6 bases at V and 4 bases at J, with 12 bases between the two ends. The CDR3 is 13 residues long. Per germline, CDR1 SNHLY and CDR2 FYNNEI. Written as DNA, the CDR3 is TGTGCCAGCAGGGGGGTCGAGAGCTATGGCTACACCTTC. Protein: CASRGVESYGYTF. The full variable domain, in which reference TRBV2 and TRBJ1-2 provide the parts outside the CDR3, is EPEVTQTPSHQVTQMGQEVILRCVPISNHLYFYWYRQILGQKVEFLVSFYNNEISEKSEIFDDQFSVERPDGSNFTLKIRSTKLEDSAMYFCASRGVESYGYTFGSGTRLTVV.

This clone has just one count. Here the CDR3 DNA reads TGTGCCAGTGGGTTGAGAGATTCCTACGAGCAGTACTTC. It yields the protein CASGLRDSYEQYF. V is TRBV19 and J is TRBJ2-7; no clear D. Trimming pared 8 bases from V and 1 base from J, leaving 12 bases between. Germline CDR1 LNHDA, CDR2 SQIVND (reference sequence). The CDR3 totals 13 residues.

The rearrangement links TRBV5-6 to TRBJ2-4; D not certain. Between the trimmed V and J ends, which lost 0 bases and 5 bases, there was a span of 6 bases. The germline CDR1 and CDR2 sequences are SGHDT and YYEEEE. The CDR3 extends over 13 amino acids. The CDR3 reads CASSLVAENIQYF. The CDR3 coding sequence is TGTGCCAGCAGCTTGGTTGCGGAAAACATTCAGTACTTC.

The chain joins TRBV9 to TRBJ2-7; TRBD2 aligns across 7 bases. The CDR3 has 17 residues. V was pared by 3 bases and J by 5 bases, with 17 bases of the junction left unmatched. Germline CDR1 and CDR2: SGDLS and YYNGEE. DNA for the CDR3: TGTGCCAGCAGCGCGAGCGGGACCTCCGGACCCTTTAACGAGCAGTACTTC. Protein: CASSASGTSGPFNEQYF.

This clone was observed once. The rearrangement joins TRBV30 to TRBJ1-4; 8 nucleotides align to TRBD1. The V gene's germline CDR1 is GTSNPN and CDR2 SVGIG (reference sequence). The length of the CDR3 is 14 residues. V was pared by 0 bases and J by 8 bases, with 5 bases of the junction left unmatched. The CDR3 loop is CAWSVQGVGEKLFF. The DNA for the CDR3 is TGTGCCTGGAGTGTACAGGGGGTTGGGGAAAAACTGTTTTTT.

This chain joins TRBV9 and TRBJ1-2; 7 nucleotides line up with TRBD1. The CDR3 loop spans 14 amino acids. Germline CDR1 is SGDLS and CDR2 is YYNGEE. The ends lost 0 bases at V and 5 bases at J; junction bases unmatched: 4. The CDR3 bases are TGTGCCAGCAGCGTAGCCCGGGACAGATATGGCTACACCTTC. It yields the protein CASSVARDRYGYTF.

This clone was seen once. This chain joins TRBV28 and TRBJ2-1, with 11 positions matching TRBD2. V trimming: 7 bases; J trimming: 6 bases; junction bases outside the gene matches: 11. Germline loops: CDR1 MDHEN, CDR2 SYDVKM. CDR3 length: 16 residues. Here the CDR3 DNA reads TGTGCCAGCAAAGATCCGGGACTAGCGGATTCCAATGAGCAGTTCTTC. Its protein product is CASKDPGLADSNEQFF.

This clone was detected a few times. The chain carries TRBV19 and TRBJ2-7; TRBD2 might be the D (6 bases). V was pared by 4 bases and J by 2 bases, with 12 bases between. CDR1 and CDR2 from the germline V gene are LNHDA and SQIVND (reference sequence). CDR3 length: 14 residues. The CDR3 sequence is CASSNPGLTYEQYF. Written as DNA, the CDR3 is TGTGCCAGTAGTAACCCGGGACTCACCTACGAGCAGTACTTC. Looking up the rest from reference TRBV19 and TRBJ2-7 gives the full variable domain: DGGITQSPKYLFRKEGQNVTLSCEQNLNHDAMYWYRQDPGQGLRLIYYSQIVNDFQKGDIAEGYSVSREKKESFPLTVTSAQKNPTAFYLCASSNPGLTYEQYFGPGTRLTVT.

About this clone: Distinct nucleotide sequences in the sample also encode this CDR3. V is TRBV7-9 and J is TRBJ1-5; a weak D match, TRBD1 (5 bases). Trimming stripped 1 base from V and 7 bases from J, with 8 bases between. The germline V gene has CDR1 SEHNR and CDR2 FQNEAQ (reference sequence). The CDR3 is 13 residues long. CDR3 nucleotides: TGTGCCAGCAGCTTAGTCGGGGGGCAGCCCCAGCATTTT. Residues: CASSLVGGQPQHF. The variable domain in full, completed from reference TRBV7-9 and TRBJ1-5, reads DTGVSQNPRHKITKRGQNVTFRCDPISEHNRLYWYRQTLGQGPEFLTYFQNEAQLEKSRLLSDRFSAERPKGSFSTLEIQRTEQGDSAMYLCASSLVGGQPQHFGDGTRLSIL.

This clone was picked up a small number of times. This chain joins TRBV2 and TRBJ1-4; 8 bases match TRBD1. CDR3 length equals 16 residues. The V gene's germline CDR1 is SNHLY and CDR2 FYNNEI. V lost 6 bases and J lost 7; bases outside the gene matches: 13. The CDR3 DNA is TGTGCCAGCAGCGAATCTCAGGGGGCGCGAGTTGAAAAACTGTTTTTT. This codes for CASSESQGARVEKLFF.